This TCR beta chain was captured by sequencing in a study of blood T cells in healthy people across ages. This CDR3 region has 11 residues. Germline V gene data show CDR1 as SQVTM and CDR2 as ANQGSEA. With 3 bases removed from V and 5 bases from J, the gap between germline ends came to 5 bases. The use of a sample-barcoded 5' primer and a J-beta primer mix characterized a second PCR of roughly 6 to 12 cycles. Each cDNA molecule received a tag from a template-switch adaptor that had 12 random nucleotides. TCRdb re-called the 5' RACE reads with MiXCR, one entry per CDR3 protein. This sample yields more than 1.4 million distinct CDR3 sequences, of which about 43% are seen a single time; 6.5% to 10% belongs to the top ten. This clonotype was picked up a small number of times.

The sequenced sample was blood. The receptor comes from a woman between 18 and 29 years old in good health. V is TRBV29-1 and J is TRBJ2-1; D unclear. CDR3 DNA: TGCAGCGTTGATCTAAACAATGAGCAGTTCTTC. Translation: CSVDLNNEQFF.